The next 10 T cell receptor beta chains were all read from a single sample in a study of glioma-infiltrating T cells after dendritic cell vaccination. Sequencing was performed with immunoSEQ multiplex PCR; in TCRdb, only in-frame clones are kept and a portion is missing. The data show 50,000 to 60,000 clones, roughly 80% seen once. The time point denotes: after dendritic cell vaccination, including at tumor progression/relapse. Here the sequenced sample was blood, taken after dendritic cell vaccination. The receptor source for this set is a human donor with glioblastoma.

This chain connects TRBV5-4 to TRBJ1-2, with D unresolved. Germline CDR1 reads SGHNT; CDR2 reads YYREEE (reference sequence). The length of the CDR3 is 13 residues. Between the trimmed V and J ends, which lost 4 bases and 0 bases, there was a span of 7 bases. CDR3 amino acids: CASSLGANYGYTF. CDR3 DNA: TGTGCCAGCAGCCTCGGAGCTAACTATGGCTACACCTTC.

This clone was counted once. The V gene is TRBV6-5, the J gene TRBJ2-4; 8 bases are shared with TRBD2. The CDR3 sequence is 14 residues long. Germline V gene lookup returns CDR1 MNHEY and CDR2 SVGAGI. V shed 6 bases and J 8 bases; nucleotides not matched to a gene: 9. Here the CDR3 reads CASRAGTSIYIQYF. CDR3 coding DNA: TGTGCCAGCAGAGCCGGGACTAGTATTTACATTCAGTACTTC.

Concerning this clone: The junction and the germline gene differ at one end; a read error may be behind it. This sample includes further DNA sequences coding for the same CDR3. J is TRBJ1-6 and V is TRBV7-9, with a weak D call TRBD1 (5 bases). In germline, CDR1 is SEHNR, CDR2 FQNEAQ (reference sequence). The CDR3 spans 14 residues. The CDR3 is CASSVQGYNSPLHF. DNA of the CDR3: TGTGCCAGCAGCGTCCAGGGTTATAATTCCCCCCTCCACTTT.

This sequence joins TRBV7-9 and TRBJ1-1, with TRBD1 matching over 8 bases. The CDR3 is 17 residues long. CDR1 SEHNR and CDR2 FQNEAQ come from the germline V gene (reference sequence). J gave up 2 bases and V 5 bases, and 13 bases lay outside the gene matches. The CDR3 DNA reads TGTGCCAGCAGCCGACCGGGCAGGGGACAGGCCAACACTGAAGCTTTCTTT. This codes for CASSRPGRGQANTEAFF.

The chain combines TRBV30 with TRBJ1-3; tentative D call: TRBD1 (5 bases). This CDR3 region has 16 residues. V was clipped by 5 bases and J by 0 bases, with 17 bases between them. Germline V gene data show CDR1 as GTSNPN and CDR2 as SVGIG (reference sequence). The CDR3 is CAWYRLDTVSGNTIYF. CDR3 coding DNA: TGTGCCTGGTACAGATTGGACACTGTCTCTGGAAACACCATATATTTT. Full variable domain (rest looked up from reference TRBV30 and TRBJ1-3): SQTIHQWPATLVQPVGSPLSLECTVEGTSNPNLYWYRQAAGRGLQLLFYSVGIGQISSEVPQNLSASRPQDRQFILSSKKLLLSDSGFYLCAWYRLDTVSGNTIYFGEGSWLTVV.

The gene calls are TRBV4-3 and TRBJ1-3, with D unclear. CDR3 length: 17 amino acids. The V gene's germline CDR1 is LGHNA and CDR2 YSLEER. The germline V and J ends were trimmed by 1 base and 0 bases, with 13 bases remaining between them. The CDR3 region is CASSQGSRGSSGNTIYF. Written as DNA, the CDR3 is TGCGCCAGCAGCCAAGGAAGCCGAGGCTCCTCTGGAAACACCATATATTTT.

The chain employs TRBV18 and TRBJ1-5; 7 bases map to TRBD1. J lost 6 bases, V lost 5 bases, and 10 bases had no gene match. Germline V gives CDR1 KGHSH, CDR2 LQKENI. The CDR3 is 15 residues long. CDR3 protein: CASSSAGGPGQPQHF. The CDR3 DNA reads as TGTGCCAGCTCATCCGCAGGGGGGCCCGGTCAGCCCCAGCATTTT.

This chain uses TRBV7-2 with TRBJ2-3; 10 nucleotides line up with TRBD2. Germline V lookup: CDR1 SGHTA, CDR2 FQGNSA. The CDR3 sequence is 17 residues long. J lost 3 bases, V lost 5 bases, and 11 bases had no gene match. The CDR3 DNA reads as TGTGCCAGCAGCCTTGACGTTGGTAGCGGGGGGACAGATACGCAGTATTTT. Translating gives CASSLDVGSGGTDTQYF.

This sequence joins TRBV19 and TRBJ2-1; TRBD1 aligns across 9 bases. Trimming removed 5 bases from V and 7 bases from J; junction bases left unmatched: 6. This CDR3 is 14 amino acids long. CDR1 and CDR2 (germline): LNHDA, SQIVND (reference sequence). The DNA for the CDR3 is TGTGCCAGTAGTCGGGACAGGGAGGTTAATGAGCAGTTCTTC. This gives the protein CASSRDREVNEQFF.

This chain links TRBV9 with TRBJ2-7; the match to TRBD2 covers 10 bases. The ends lost 3 bases at V and 4 bases at J; junction bases unmatched: 4. The V gene's germline CDR1 is SGDLS and CDR2 YYNGEE. The CDR3 extends over 14 amino acids. The CDR3 protein is CASSGAGGLYEQYF. CDR3 coding DNA: TGTGCCAGCAGCGGAGCGGGGGGGTTATACGAGCAGTACTTC.